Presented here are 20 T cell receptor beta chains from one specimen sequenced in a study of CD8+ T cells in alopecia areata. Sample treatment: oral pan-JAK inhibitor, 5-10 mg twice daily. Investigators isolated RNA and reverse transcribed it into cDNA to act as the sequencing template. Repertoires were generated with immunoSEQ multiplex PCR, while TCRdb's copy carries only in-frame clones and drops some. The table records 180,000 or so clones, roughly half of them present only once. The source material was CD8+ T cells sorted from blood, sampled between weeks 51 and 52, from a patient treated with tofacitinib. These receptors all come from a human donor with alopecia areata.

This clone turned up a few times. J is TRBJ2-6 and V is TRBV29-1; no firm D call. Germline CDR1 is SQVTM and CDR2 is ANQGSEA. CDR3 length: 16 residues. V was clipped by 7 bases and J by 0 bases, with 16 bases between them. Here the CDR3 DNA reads TGCAGCGCTACGACCGAGGTGGGCTCTGGGGCCAACGTCCTGACTTTC. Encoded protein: CSATTEVGSGANVLTF.

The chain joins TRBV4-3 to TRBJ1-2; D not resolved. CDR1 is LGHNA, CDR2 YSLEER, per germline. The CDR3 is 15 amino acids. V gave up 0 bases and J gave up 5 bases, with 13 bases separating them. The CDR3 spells CASSQDQRGVYGYTF. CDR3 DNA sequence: TGCGCCAGCAGCCAAGATCAGAGAGGAGTATATGGCTACACCTTC.

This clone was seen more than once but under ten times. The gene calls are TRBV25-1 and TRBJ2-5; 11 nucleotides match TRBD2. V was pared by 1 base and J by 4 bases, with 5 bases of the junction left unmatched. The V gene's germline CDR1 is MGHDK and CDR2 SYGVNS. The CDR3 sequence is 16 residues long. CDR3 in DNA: TGTGCCAGCAGTGAATTAGGGGGGACTAGCGGAGAGACCCAGTACTTC. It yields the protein CASSELGGTSGETQYF.

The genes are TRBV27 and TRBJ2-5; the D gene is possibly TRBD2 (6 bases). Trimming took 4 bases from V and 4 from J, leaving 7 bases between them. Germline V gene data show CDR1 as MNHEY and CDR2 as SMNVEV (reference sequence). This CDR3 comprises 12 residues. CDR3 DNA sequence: TGTGCCAGCAGTTGGAGGGGAGAGACCCAGTACTTC. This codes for CASSWRGETQYF.

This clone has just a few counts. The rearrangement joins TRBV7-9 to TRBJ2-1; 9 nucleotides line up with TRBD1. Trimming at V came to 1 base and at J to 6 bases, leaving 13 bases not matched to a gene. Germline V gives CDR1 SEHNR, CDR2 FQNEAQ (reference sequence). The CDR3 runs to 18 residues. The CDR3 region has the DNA TGTGCCAGCAGCTTAGACCCCCGGGACAGGGAAAGGATCAATGAGCAGTTCTTC. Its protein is CASSLDPRDRERINEQFF.

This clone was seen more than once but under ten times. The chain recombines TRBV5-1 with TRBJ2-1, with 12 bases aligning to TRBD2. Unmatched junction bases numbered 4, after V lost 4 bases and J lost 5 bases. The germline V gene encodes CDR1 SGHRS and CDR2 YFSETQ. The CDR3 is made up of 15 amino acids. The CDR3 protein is CASSARTSGNNEQFF. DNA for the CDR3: TGCGCCAGCAGCGCACGGACTAGCGGGAACAATGAGCAGTTCTTC.

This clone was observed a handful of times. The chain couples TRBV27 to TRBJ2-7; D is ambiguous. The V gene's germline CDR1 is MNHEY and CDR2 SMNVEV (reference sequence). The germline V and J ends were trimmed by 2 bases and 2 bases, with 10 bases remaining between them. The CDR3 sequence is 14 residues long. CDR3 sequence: CASSLNTKTYEQYF. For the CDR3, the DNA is TGTGCCAGCAGTTTAAACACGAAAACCTACGAGCAGTACTTC.

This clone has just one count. Here the CDR3 reads CASSVLLGLYSNQPQHF. CDR3 nucleotides: TGTGCCAGCAGTGTTCTCCTGGGGTTATATAGCAATCAGCCCCAGCATTTT. This sequence joins TRBV6-1 and TRBJ1-5, with no clear D. The CDR3 has 17 residues. V shed 4 bases and J shed 0 bases, with 16 bases lying between them. Looked up from germline, CDR1 is MNHNS and CDR2 is SASEGT.

In DNA, the CDR3 is TGCAGCGTCCTCGATTGGGACGGGGGCGTCTCTGGAAACACCATATATTTT. It specifies CSVLDWDGGVSGNTIYF. The chain links TRBV29-1 to TRBJ1-3, with D tentatively TRBD1 (6 bases). V dropped 6 bases and J dropped 0 bases, with 21 bases sitting between them. Germline V gene lookup returns CDR1 SQVTM and CDR2 ANQGSEA. The CDR3 has 17 residues. The variable domain in full, with the rest retrieved from reference TRBV29-1 and TRBJ1-3, is SAVISQKPSRDICQRGTSLTIQCQVDSQVTMMFWYRQQPGQSLTLIATANQGSEATYESGFVIDKFPISRPNLTFSTLTVSNMSPEDSSIYLCSVLDWDGGVSGNTIYFGEGSWLTVV.

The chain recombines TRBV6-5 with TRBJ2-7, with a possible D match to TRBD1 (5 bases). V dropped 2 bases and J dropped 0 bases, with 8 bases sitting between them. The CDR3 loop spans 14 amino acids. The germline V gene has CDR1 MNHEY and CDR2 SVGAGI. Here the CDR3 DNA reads TGTGCCAGCAGTTACGAAGGGGCCTCCTACGAGCAGTACTTC. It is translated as CASSYEGASYEQYF.

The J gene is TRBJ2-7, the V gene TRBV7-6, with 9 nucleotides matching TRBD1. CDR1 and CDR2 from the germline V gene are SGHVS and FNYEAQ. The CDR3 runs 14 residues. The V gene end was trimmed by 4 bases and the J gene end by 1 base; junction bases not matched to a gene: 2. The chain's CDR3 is CASSSGTGSYEQYF. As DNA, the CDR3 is TGTGCCAGCAGCTCTGGGACAGGGTCCTACGAGCAGTACTTC. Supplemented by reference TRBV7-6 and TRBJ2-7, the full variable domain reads GAGVSQSPRYKVTKRGQDVALRCDPISGHVSLYWYRQALGQGPEFLTYFNYEAQQDKSGLPNDRFSAERPEGSISTLTIQRTEQRDSAMYRCASSSGTGSYEQYFGPGTRLTVT.

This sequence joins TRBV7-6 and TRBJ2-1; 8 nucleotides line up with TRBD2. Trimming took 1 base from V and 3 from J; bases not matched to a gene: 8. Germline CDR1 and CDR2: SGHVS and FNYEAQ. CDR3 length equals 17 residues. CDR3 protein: CASSLGDSGVIYNEQFF. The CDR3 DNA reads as TGTGCCAGCAGCTTAGGGGATAGCGGGGTAATCTACAATGAGCAGTTCTTC.

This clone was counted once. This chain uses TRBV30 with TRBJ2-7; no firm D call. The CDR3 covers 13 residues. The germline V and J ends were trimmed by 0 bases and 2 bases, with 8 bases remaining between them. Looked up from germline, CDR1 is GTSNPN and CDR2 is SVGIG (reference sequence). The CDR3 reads CAWSVDKAYEQYF. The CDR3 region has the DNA TGTGCCTGGAGTGTTGACAAGGCCTACGAGCAGTACTTC.

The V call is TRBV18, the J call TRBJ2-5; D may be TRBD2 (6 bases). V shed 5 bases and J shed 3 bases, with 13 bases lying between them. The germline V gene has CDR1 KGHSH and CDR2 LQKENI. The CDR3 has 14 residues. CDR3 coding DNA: TGTGCCAGCTCATCACTCCGGAGGGAAGAGACCCAGTACTTC. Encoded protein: CASSSLRREETQYF.

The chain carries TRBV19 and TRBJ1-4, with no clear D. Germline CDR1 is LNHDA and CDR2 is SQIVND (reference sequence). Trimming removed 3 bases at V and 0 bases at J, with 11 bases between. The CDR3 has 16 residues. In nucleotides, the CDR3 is TGTGCCAGTAGTATGTACGACCCGGCAACTAATGAAAAACTGTTTTTT. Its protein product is CASSMYDPATNEKLFF.

CDR3 loop: CAWSVRPGNTIYF. The DNA of the CDR3 is TGTGCCTGGAGTGTACGGCCTGGAAACACCATATATTTT. The rearrangement joins TRBV30 to TRBJ1-3; D is unclear. The V end lost 0 bases, the J end lost 2 bases, and 5 bases lay between the germline ends. Germline values: CDR1 GTSNPN, CDR2 SVGIG (reference sequence). The CDR3 covers 13 residues.

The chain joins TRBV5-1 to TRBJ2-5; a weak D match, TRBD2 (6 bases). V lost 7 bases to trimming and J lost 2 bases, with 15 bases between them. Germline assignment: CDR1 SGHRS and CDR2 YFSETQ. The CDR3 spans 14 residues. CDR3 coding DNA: TGCGCCAGCTCTACCCTCGGAGGGCAAGAGACCCAGTACTTC. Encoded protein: CASSTLGGQETQYF.

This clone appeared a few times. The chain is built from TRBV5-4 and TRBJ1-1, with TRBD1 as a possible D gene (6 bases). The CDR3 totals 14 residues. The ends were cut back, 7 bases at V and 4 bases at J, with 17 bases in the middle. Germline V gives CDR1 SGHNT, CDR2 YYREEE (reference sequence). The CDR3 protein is CASLEGGSGTEAFF. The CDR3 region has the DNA TGTGCCAGCCTTGAGGGGGGTTCGGGCACTGAAGCTTTCTTT.

CDR3 loop: CAWSVSQGFGYTF. CDR3 nucleotides: TGTGCCTGGAGTGTAAGTCAGGGCTTCGGCTACACCTTC. The V call is TRBV30, the J call TRBJ1-2; D is possibly TRBD1 (5 bases). CDR3 size: 13 residues. Germline loops: CDR1 GTSNPN, CDR2 SVGIG (reference sequence). V was pared by 0 bases and J by 8 bases, with 13 bases between.

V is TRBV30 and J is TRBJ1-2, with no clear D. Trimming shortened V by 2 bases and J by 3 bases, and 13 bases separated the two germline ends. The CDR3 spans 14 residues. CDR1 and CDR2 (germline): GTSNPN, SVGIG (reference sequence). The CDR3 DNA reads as TGTGCCTGGAGTCCCCGTCTGGCCGACTATGGCTACACCTTC. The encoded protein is CAWSPRLADYGYTF.